Below, 8 T cell receptor beta chains from the same sample are listed, as sequenced in a study of neurological immune-mediated disorders. Via MiXCR, TCRdb re-called the 5' RACE reads, giving one row per CDR3 protein. The profile shows about 60,000 distinct CDR3 sequences, roughly 4.6% of them singletons. Sequencing input: PBMCs. The receptors come from a man between 45 and 60 years old with multiple sclerosis.

This clonotype was detected many times. The V call is TRBV5-1, the J call TRBJ1-3; D unclear. Germline loops: CDR1 SGHRS, CDR2 YFSETQ. The CDR3 contains 18 residues. Deletions cut 6 bases from V and 0 bases from J, with 22 bases between. The CDR3 bases are TGCGCCAGCACCCTGGACGTGGTTAGTGGCAGCTCTGGAAACACCATATATTTT. This codes for CASTLDVVSGSSGNTIYF.

V usage is TRBV11-2 and J usage is TRBJ2-7, with 12 bases fitting TRBD2. The V gene end was trimmed by 3 bases and the J gene end by 0 bases; junction bases not matched to a gene: 12. Germline CDR1 and CDR2: SGHAT and FQNNGV. The CDR3 consists of 19 residues. In DNA, the CDR3 is TGTGCCAGCAGCTTCTTTGGGGCTAGCGGGAGGGTTTCCTCCTACGAGCAGTACTTC. This sequence encodes CASSFFGASGRVSSYEQYF.

This clonotype showed up many times. J is TRBJ2-1 and V is TRBV7-8; D unclear. Germline V gives CDR1 SGHVS, CDR2 FQNEAQ. V was clipped by 5 bases and J by 8 bases, with 10 bases between them. There are 12 residues in the CDR3. CDR3 region: CASSPGAHEQFF. The CDR3, as DNA: TGTGCCAGCAGCCCCGGAGCGCATGAGCAGTTCTTC. The full variable domain, with the rest looked up from reference TRBV7-8 and TRBJ2-1, is GAGVSQSPRYKVAKRGQDVALRCDPISGHVSLFWYQQALGQGPEFLTYFQNEAQLDKSGLPSDRFFAERPEGSVSTLKIQRTQQEDSAVYLCASSPGAHEQFFGPGTRLTVL.

In its sample, this clonotype was seen a few times. The chain recombines TRBV10-2 with TRBJ2-5; 11 bases agree with TRBD2. The germline gives CDR1 WSHSY, CDR2 SAAADI. The junction had 4 bases not matched to a gene; V was cut back by 6 bases and J by 1 base. The CDR3 loop spans 15 amino acids. CDR3 protein: CASRELAGGQETQYF. DNA for the CDR3: TGCGCCAGCAGGGAGCTAGCGGGGGGCCAAGAGACCCAGTACTTC.

Many counts were recorded for this clonotype. V is TRBV6-6 and J is TRBJ1-2; D unresolved. The CDR3 runs to 14 residues. Germline CDR1 reads MNHNY; CDR2 reads SVGAGI (reference sequence). V lost 5 bases and J 2 bases, leaving 12 bases between the germline ends. The CDR3 DNA reads as TGTGCCAGCAGTATGACCTCCGGGAACTATGGCTACACCTTC. It encodes CASSMTSGNYGYTF.

Many counts were recorded for this clonotype. The chain carries TRBV3-1 and TRBJ2-3, with 8 bases fitting TRBD1. CDR1 is LGHDT, CDR2 YNNKEL, per germline (reference sequence). The junction had 13 bases not matched to a gene; V was cut back by 3 bases and J by 2 bases. The CDR3 spans 18 residues. Written as DNA, the CDR3 is TGTGCCAGCAGCCAGCAGCCATCGTGGACAGGGACCACAGATACGCAGTATTTT. It yields the protein CASSQQPSWTGTTDTQYF.

This chain joins TRBV5-1 and TRBJ2-6, with a tentative D call TRBD1 (6 bases). Germline V CDR1 and CDR2: SGHRS, YFSETQ. Trimming shortened V by 4 bases and J by 1 base, and 12 bases separated the two germline ends. The CDR3 is 16 residues long. The CDR3 loop reads CASSLLQGSGANVLTF. The CDR3 DNA follows: TGCGCCAGCAGCCTGTTGCAGGGGTCTGGGGCCAACGTCCTGACTTTC. Supplemented by reference TRBV5-1 and TRBJ2-6, the full variable domain reads KAGVTQTPRYLIKTRGQQVTLSCSPISGHRSVSWYQQTPGQGLQFLFEYFSETQRNKGNFPGRFSGRQFSNSRSEMNVSTLELGDSALYLCASSLLQGSGANVLTFGAGSRLTVL.

The chain is built from TRBV10-3 and TRBJ2-7, with TRBD1 matching over 10 bases. CDR1 is ENHRY and CDR2 is SYGVKD in the germline V gene. This CDR3 has 15 amino acids. Germline trimming cut 2 bases from V and 2 bases from J; bases unmatched to any gene: 3. This chain's CDR3 is CAISERGQGTYEQYF. CDR3 nucleotide sequence: TGTGCCATCAGTGAGAGGGGACAGGGGACCTACGAGCAGTACTTC.